The 2 T cell receptor beta chains below come from one sample, sequenced in a study of blood T cell repertoires in COVID-19 (dated by TCRdb to about 2020). The method behind the library was the immunoSEQ multiplex PCR assay. TCRdb provides this immuneACCESS table in a form limited to in-frame rearrangements. Some clones are lacking; in checked studies, under half of them reflect an unresolved V gene, and why the rest are absent is not known. The sample table records about 130,000 clones; 88% of these occur just once. The ten largest clones take up roughly 2.2% of the sample. Sample: peripheral blood. All receptors come from a man between 65 and 80 years old with active COVID-19.

The chain recombines TRBV28 with TRBJ1-2; 9 bases align to TRBD1. The germline V gene has CDR1 MDHEN and CDR2 SYDVKM. Trimming cost V 2 bases and J 8 bases; bases outside gene matches: 9. The CDR3 is 15 residues long. DNA for the CDR3: TGTGCCAGCAGTTTAGGACAGGGGTGGAGGAAAGGCTACACCTTC. This codes for CASSLGQGWRKGYTF.

V gene TRBV15 combines with J gene TRBJ2-5; 10 positions match TRBD1. Trimming cost V 3 bases and J 3 bases; bases outside gene matches: 4. CDR3 size: 15 residues. The germline V gene has CDR1 LNHNV and CDR2 YYDKDF (reference sequence). The CDR3 DNA is TGTGCCACCAGCAGGGGGACAGGGGTTAAAGAGACCCAGTACTTC. This translates into CATSRGTGVKETQYF.